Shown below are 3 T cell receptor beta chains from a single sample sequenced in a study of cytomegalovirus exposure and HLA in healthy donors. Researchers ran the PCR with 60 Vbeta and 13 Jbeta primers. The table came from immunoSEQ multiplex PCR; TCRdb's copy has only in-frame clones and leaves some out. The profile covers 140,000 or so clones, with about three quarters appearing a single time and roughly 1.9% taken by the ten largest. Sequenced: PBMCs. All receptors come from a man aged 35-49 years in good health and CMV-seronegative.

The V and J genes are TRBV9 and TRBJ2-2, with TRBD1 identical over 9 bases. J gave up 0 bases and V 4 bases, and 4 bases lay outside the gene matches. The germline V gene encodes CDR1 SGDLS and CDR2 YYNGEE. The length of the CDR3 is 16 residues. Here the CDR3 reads CASSIRQGANTGELFF. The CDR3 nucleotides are TGTGCCAGCAGCATACGACAGGGGGCGAACACCGGGGAGCTGTTTTTT.

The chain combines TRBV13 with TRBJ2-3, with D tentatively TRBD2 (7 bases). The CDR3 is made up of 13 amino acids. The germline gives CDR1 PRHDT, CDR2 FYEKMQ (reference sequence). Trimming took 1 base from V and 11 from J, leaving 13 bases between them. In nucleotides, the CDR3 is TGTGCCAGCAGCTTAGTAGGGGGGGACGAGCAGTATTTT. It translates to CASSLVGGDEQYF.

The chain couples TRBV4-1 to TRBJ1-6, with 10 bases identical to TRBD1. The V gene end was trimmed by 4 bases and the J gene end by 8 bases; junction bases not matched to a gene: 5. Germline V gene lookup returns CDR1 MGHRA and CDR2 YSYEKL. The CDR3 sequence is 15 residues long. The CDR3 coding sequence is TGCGCCAGCAGCCGAGACAGGGGGCCGGATTCACCCCTCCACTTT. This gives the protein CASSRDRGPDSPLHF.